In its sample, the clone carrying this T cell receptor beta chain was seen a few times. This entry comes from a study of blood T cells in healthy people across ages. A second PCR of roughly 7 to 11 cycles used a sample-barcoded 5' primer and a J-beta primer mix. MiXCR, run by TCRdb on the 5' RACE reads, gives a single entry per CDR3 protein. Altogether approximately 1.5 million distinct CDR3 sequences are present, almost 35% being singletons, with the ten largest covering about 11%. The CDR3 spans 15 residues. CDR1 is SEHNR and CDR2 is FQNEAQ in the germline V gene (reference sequence). V was pared by 1 base and J by 3 bases, with 13 bases between.

The TCR originated in a woman aged 30 to 39 in good health. The V gene is TRBV7-9, the J gene TRBJ2-7, with a possible D match to TRBD2 (5 bases). Sequencing was performed on blood. CDR3 protein: CASSLDGLAIYEQYF. The DNA for the CDR3 is TGTGCCAGCAGCTTAGATGGTCTAGCAATCTACGAGCAGTACTTC.